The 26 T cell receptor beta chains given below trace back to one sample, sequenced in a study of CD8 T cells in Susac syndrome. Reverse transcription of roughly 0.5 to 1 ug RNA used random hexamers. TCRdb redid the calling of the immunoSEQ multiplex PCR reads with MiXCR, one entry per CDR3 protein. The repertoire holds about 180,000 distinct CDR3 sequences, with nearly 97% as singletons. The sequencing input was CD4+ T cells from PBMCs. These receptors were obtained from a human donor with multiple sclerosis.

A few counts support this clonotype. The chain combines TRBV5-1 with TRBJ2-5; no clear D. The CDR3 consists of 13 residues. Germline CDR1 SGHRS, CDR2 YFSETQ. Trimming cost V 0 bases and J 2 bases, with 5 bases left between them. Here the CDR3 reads CASSLAVQETQYF. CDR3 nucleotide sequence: TGCGCCAGCAGCTTGGCGGTTCAAGAGACCCAGTACTTC. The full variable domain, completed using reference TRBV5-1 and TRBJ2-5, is KAGVTQTPRYLIKTRGQQVTLSCSPISGHRSVSWYQQTPGQGLQFLFEYFSETQRNKGNFPGRFSGRQFSNSRSEMNVSTLELGDSALYLCASSLAVQETQYFGPGTRLLVL.

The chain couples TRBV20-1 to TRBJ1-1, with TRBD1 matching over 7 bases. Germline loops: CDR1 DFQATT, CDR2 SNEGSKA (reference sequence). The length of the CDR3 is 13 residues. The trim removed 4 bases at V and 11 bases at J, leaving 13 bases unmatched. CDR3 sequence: CSAINRGELEAFF. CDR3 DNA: TGCAGTGCTATAAACAGGGGAGAACTAGAGGCTTTCTTT.

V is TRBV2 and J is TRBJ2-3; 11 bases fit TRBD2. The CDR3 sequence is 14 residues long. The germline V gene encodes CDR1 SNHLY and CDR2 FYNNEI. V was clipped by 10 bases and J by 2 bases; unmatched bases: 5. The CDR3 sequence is CATQLAGVTDTQYF. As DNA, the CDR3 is TGTGCCACTCAACTAGCGGGGGTCACAGATACGCAGTATTTT.

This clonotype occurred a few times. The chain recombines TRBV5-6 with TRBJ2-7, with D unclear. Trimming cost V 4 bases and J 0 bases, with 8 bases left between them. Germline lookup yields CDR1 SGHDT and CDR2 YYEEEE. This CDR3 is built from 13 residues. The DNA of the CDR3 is TGTGCCAGCAGCGCCGGTTACTCCTACGAGCAGTACTTC. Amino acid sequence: CASSAGYSYEQYF.

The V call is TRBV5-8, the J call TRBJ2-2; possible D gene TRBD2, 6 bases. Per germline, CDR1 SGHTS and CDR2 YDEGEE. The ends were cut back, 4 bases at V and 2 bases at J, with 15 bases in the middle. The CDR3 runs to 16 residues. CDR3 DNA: TGTGCCAGCAGCAAAGGAGGGACGCTTAACACCGGGGAGCTGTTTTTT. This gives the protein CASSKGGTLNTGELFF.

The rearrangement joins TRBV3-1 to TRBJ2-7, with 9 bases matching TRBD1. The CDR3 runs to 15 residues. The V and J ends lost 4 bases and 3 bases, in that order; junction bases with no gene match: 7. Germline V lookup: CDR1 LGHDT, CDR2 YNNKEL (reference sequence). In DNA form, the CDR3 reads TGTGCCAGCAGCCGTCAGGACAGGGGCTGCTACGAGCAGTACTTC. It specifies CASSRQDRGCYEQYF.

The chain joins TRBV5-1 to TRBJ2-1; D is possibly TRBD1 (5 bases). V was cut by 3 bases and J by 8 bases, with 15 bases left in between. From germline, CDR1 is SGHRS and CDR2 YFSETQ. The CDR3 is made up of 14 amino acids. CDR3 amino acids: CASSYGATLDEQFF. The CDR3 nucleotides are TGCGCCAGCAGCTATGGGGCTACCCTTGATGAGCAGTTCTTC.

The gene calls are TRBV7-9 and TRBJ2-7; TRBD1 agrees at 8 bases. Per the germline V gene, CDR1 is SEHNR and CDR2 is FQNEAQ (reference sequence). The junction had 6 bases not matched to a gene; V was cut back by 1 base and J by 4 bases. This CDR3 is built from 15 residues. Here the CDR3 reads CASSLGDRNQYEQYF. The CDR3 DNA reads TGTGCCAGCAGCTTAGGGGACAGGAACCAATACGAGCAGTACTTC.

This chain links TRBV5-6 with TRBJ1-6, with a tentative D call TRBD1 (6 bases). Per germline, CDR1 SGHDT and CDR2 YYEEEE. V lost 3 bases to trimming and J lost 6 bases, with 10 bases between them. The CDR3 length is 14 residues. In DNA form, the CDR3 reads TGTGCCAGCAGCTACGGACAGAGTAATTCACCCCTCCACTTT. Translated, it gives CASSYGQSNSPLHF.

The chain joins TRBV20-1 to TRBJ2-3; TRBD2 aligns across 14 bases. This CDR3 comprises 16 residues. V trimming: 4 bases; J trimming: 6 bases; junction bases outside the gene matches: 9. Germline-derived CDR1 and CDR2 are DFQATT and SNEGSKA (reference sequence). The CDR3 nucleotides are TGCAGTGCTACTAAGGGACTAGCGGGGGTCCGGGATACGCAGTATTTT. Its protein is CSATKGLAGVRDTQYF.

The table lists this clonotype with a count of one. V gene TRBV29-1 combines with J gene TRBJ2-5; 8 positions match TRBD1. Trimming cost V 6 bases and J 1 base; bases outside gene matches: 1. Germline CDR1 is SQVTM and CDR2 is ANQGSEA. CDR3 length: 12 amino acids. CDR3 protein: CSVDRGQETQYF. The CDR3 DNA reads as TGCAGCGTCGACAGGGGCCAAGAGACCCAGTACTTC.

The CDR3 nucleotides read TGTGCCAGCAGCCAAGTGGGGGATACCACAGATACGCAGTATTTT. Its protein product is CASSQVGDTTDTQYF. This chain links TRBV4-2 with TRBJ2-3; D is perhaps TRBD1 or TRBD2 (5 bases each). V lost 1 base, J lost 2 bases, and 10 bases lay in between. Germline assignment: CDR1 LGHNA and CDR2 YNFKEQ. The CDR3 has 15 residues.

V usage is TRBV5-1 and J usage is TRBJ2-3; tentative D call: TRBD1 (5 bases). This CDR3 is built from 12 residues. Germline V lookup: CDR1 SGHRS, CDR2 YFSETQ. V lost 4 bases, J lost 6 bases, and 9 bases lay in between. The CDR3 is CASSPGLDTQYF. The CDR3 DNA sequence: TGCGCCAGCAGCCCAGGGTTGGATACGCAGTATTTT.

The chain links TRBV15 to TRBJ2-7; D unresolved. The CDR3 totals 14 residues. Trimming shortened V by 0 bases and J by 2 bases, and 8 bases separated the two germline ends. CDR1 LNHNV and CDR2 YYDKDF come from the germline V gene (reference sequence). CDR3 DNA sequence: TGTGCCACCAGCAGAGAGGTCGGTACCTACGAGCAGTACTTC. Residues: CATSREVGTYEQYF.

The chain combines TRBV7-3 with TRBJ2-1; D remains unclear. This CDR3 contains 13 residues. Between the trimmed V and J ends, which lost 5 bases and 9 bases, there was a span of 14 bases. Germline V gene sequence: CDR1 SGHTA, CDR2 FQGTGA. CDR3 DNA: TGTGCCAGCAGCCCGGGCCCTCAGCGTGAGCAGTTCTTC. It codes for CASSPGPQREQFF.

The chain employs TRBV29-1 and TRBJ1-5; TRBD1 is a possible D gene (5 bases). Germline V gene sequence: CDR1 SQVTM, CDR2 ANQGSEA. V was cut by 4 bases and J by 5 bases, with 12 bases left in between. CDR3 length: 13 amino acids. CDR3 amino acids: CSVGGQGDQPQHF. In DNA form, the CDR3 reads TGCAGCGTTGGGGGCCAGGGCGATCAGCCCCAGCATTTT.

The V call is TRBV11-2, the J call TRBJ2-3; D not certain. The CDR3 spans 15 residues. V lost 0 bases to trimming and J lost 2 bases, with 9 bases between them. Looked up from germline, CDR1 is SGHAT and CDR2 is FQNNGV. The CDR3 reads CASSLDRIFTDTQYF. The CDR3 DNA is TGTGCCAGCAGCTTAGATCGGATTTTCACAGATACGCAGTATTTT.

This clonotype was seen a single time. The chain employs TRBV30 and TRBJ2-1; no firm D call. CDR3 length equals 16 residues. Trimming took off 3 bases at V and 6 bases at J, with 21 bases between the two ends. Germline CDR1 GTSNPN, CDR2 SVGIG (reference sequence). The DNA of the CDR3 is TGTGCCTGGAGAGCTCCCTATTCCGGGCTGGGCAATGAGCAGTTCTTC. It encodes CAWRAPYSGLGNEQFF.

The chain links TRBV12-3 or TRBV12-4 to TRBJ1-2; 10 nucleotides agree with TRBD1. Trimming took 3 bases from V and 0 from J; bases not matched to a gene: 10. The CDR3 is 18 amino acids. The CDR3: CASSFHPRDRGSNYGYTF. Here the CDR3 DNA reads TGTGCCAGCAGTTTCCATCCCCGGGACAGGGGTTCTAACTATGGCTACACCTTC.

DNA of the CDR3: TGCAGCGTTGGAGGTGACAGGGGCTATGGCTACACCTTC. It yields the protein CSVGGDRGYGYTF. The rearrangement joins TRBV29-1 to TRBJ1-2; 8 bases map to TRBD1. J lost 4 bases, V lost 4 bases, and 5 bases had no gene match. The CDR3 totals 13 residues. Per the germline V gene, CDR1 is SQVTM and CDR2 is ANQGSEA.

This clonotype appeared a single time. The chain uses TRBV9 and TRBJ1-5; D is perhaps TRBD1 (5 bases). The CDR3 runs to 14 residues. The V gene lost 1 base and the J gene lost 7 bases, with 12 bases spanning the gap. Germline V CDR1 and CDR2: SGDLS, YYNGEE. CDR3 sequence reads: CASSVWGDQQPQHF. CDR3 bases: TGTGCCAGCAGCGTATGGGGGGATCAACAGCCCCAGCATTTT.

This chain's CDR3 is CSVSTGGGYGYTF. The DNA of the CDR3 is TGCAGCGTGTCAACAGGGGGGGGCTATGGCTACACCTTC. The J gene is TRBJ1-2, the V gene TRBV29-1; 8 bases are shared with TRBD1. Germline-derived CDR1 and CDR2 are SQVTM and ANQGSEA. Losses at the gene ends were 6 bases for V and 4 bases for J; bases not matched to a gene: 7. CDR3 length equals 13 residues.

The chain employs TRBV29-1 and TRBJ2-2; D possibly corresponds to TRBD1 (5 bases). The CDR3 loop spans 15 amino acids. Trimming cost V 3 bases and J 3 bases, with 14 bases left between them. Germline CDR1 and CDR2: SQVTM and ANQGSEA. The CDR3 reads CSVELRVGHTGELFF. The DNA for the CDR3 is TGCAGCGTTGAGCTCAGGGTTGGGCACACCGGGGAGCTGTTTTTT.

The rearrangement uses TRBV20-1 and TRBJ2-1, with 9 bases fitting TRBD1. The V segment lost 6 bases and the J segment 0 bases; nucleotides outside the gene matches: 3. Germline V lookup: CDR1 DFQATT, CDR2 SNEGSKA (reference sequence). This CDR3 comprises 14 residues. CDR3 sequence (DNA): TGCAGTGCAAAGACAGGGGGCTCCTACAATGAGCAGTTCTTC. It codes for CSAKTGGSYNEQFF.

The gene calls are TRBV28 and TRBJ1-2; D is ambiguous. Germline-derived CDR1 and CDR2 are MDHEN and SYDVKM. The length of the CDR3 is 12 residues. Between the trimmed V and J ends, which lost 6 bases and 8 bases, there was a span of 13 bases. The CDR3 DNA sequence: TGTGCCAGCAGCCAGACAATCAAGGGCTACACCTTC. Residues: CASSQTIKGYTF.

The CDR3 coding sequence is TGTGCCAGCAGTCTTAAGGACTGGTACCACTCCTACAATGAGCAGTTCTTC. This translates into CASSLKDWYHSYNEQFF. The chain is built from TRBV14 and TRBJ2-1; possible D gene TRBD2, 5 bases. Trimming took 6 bases from V and 0 from J, leaving 18 bases between them. This CDR3 comprises 17 residues. The germline V gene encodes CDR1 SGHDN and CDR2 FVKESK.